This passage covers 32 T cell receptor beta chains from one sample sequenced in a study of shared clonotypes between healthy human individuals. Here immunoSEQ multiplex PCR was the method, and the copy in TCRdb shows in-frame clones only, minus some. The sample includes hundreds of thousands of clones, roughly 70% of them seen just once. The source material was memory CD4+ T cells sorted from blood. The sample's subset: CD45RA-negative fraction. Every receptor here comes from a young woman in good health.

This rearrangement joins TRBV13 to TRBJ2-7; 9 bases are a match to TRBD1. Germline loops: CDR1 PRHDT, CDR2 FYEKMQ (reference sequence). The V gene end was trimmed by 3 bases and the J gene end by 2 bases; junction bases not matched to a gene: 5. The CDR3 consists of 15 residues. CDR3 protein: CASSFTGTGTYEQYF. CDR3 in DNA: TGTGCCAGCAGCTTCACCGGGACAGGGACCTACGAGCAGTACTTC. Using reference TRBV13 and TRBJ2-7 for the parts outside the CDR3, the full variable domain is AAGVIQSPRHLIKEKRETATLKCYPIPRHDTVYWYQQGPGQDPQFLISFYEKMQSDKGSIPDRFSAQQFSDYHSELNMSSLELGDSALYFCASSFTGTGTYEQYFGPGTRLTVT.

The chain couples TRBV28 to TRBJ2-1; D not resolved. Germline loops: CDR1 MDHEN, CDR2 SYDVKM. The CDR3 has 12 residues. V was pared by 1 base and J by 7 bases, with 5 bases between. This chain's CDR3 is CASSLSANEQFF. The CDR3 DNA follows: TGTGCCAGCAGTTTATCGGCGAATGAGCAGTTCTTC.

The chain couples TRBV5-1 to TRBJ2-1; TRBD2 agrees at 7 bases. The CDR3 consists of 16 residues. Trimming at V came to 4 bases and at J to 2 bases, leaving 9 bases not matched to a gene. Per germline, CDR1 SGHRS and CDR2 YFSETQ. This CDR3 is CASSGSSGETYNEQFF. The CDR3 DNA reads as TGCGCCAGCAGCGGATCTAGCGGAGAGACCTACAATGAGCAGTTCTTC.

This chain uses TRBV7-8 with TRBJ2-5; no firm D call. V was trimmed by 1 base and J by 7 bases, leaving 16 bases between them. The germline V gene has CDR1 SGHVS and CDR2 FQNEAQ. The CDR3 contains 15 residues. The CDR3 reads CASSLGLSPLGTQYF. The CDR3 DNA sequence: TGTGCCAGCAGCTTAGGGTTGTCGCCTTTAGGGACCCAGTACTTC. The full variable domain, rest sourced from reference TRBV7-8 and TRBJ2-5, is GAGVSQSPRYKVAKRGQDVALRCDPISGHVSLFWYQQALGQGPEFLTYFQNEAQLDKSGLPSDRFFAERPEGSVSTLKIQRTQQEDSAVYLCASSLGLSPLGTQYFGPGTRLLVL.

Here the CDR3 reads CASSINGLRTEAFF. The CDR3 DNA sequence: TGTGCCAGCAGCATAAACGGACTAAGGACTGAAGCTTTCTTT. The chain is built from TRBV5-4 and TRBJ1-1; no definite D call. The CDR3 is made up of 14 amino acids. Looked up from germline, CDR1 is SGHNT and CDR2 is YYREEE (reference sequence). V was trimmed by 4 bases and J by 5 bases, leaving 15 bases between them.

The chain carries TRBV10-1 and TRBJ1-1; weak D call: TRBD1 (6 bases). Between the trimmed V and J ends, which lost 5 bases and 0 bases, there was a span of 7 bases. Germline V gives CDR1 WNHNN, CDR2 SYGVQD (reference sequence). CDR3 length: 13 amino acids. The CDR3: CASSQGLNTEAFF. CDR3 sequence (DNA): TGCGCCAGCAGTCAGGGGCTGAACACTGAAGCTTTCTTT.

This chain's CDR3 is CASSYRDRVYEQYF. The CDR3 DNA sequence: TGCGCCAGCAGCTACCGGGACAGGGTGTACGAGCAGTACTTC. V is TRBV5-1 and J is TRBJ2-7, with TRBD1 matching 9 bases. Trimming took 3 bases from V and 4 from J; bases not matched to a gene: 5. Per the germline V gene, CDR1 is SGHRS and CDR2 is YFSETQ. There are 14 residues in the CDR3.

CDR3 DNA: TGTGCCAGCAGTTGGGGGGGTAGGTCAAGCAATCAGCCCCAGCATTTT. The encoded protein is CASSWGGRSSNQPQHF. The chain links TRBV28 to TRBJ1-5; possible D gene TRBD1, 5 bases. This CDR3 has 16 residues. Trimming stripped 4 bases from V and 1 base from J, with 14 bases between. Germline CDR1 and CDR2: MDHEN and SYDVKM.

CDR3 sequence reads: CASSNTGSQPQHF. Here the CDR3 DNA reads TGTGCCAGTAGTAACACAGGGAGTCAGCCCCAGCATTTT. The chain links TRBV19 to TRBJ1-5, with D possibly being TRBD1 (6 bases). The germline V gene encodes CDR1 LNHDA and CDR2 SQIVND (reference sequence). The CDR3 length is 13 residues. V gave up 4 bases and J gave up 6 bases, with 10 bases separating them.

This chain joins TRBV7-8 and TRBJ2-5; the match to TRBD2 covers 9 bases. Germline CDR1 SGHVS, CDR2 FQNEAQ. The CDR3 covers 18 residues. J gave up 4 bases and V 2 bases, and 14 bases lay outside the gene matches. The CDR3 region has the DNA TGTGCCAGCAGCTTAAGGGACCCGGGCGGGAGGGCCCCAGAGACCCAGTACTTC. Translating it yields CASSLRDPGGRAPETQYF.

The chain uses TRBV12-5 and TRBJ2-5; 7 bases fit TRBD2. Germline V CDR1 and CDR2: LGHNT, FRNRAP. The junction had 11 bases not matched to a gene; V was cut back by 5 bases and J by 2 bases. This CDR3 region has 16 residues. The DNA of the CDR3 is TGTGCTAGTGGTCCAGGAGGTAGCGGGCCTCAAGAGACCCAGTACTTC. The encoded protein is CASGPGGSGPQETQYF.

This chain joins TRBV28 and TRBJ1-5, with a possible D match to TRBD1 (6 bases). The CDR3 length is 15 residues. The germline V and J ends were trimmed by 7 bases and 4 bases, with 17 bases remaining between them. CDR1 and CDR2 from the germline V gene are MDHEN and SYDVKM. The CDR3 nucleotides read TGTGCCAGCAAGGCCGGGGGCGGTTCAAATCAGCCCCAGCATTTT. Translated, it gives CASKAGGGSNQPQHF.

This chain's CDR3 is CASSSGQGGTEAFF. For the CDR3, the DNA is TGTGCCAGCAGTTCCGGACAGGGAGGAACTGAAGCTTTCTTT. The chain uses TRBV6-6 and TRBJ1-1; 8 nucleotides match TRBD1. CDR3 size: 14 residues. J was trimmed by 5 bases and V by 4 bases; bases with no gene match: 6. Germline V gene sequence: CDR1 MNHNY, CDR2 SVGAGI (reference sequence).

This rearrangement joins TRBV10-2 to TRBJ1-3, with 9 bases lining up with TRBD1. The germline CDR1 and CDR2 sequences are WSHSY and SAAADI. The CDR3 length is 13 residues. J gave up 4 bases and V 10 bases, and 5 bases lay outside the gene matches. CDR3 residues: CATTGTGGNTIYF. CDR3 DNA: TGCGCCACCACCGGGACAGGGGGAAACACCATATATTTT.

This sequence joins TRBV6-6 and TRBJ1-5, with D uncertain. The V gene lost 6 bases and the J gene lost 1 base, with 4 bases spanning the gap. CDR1 and CDR2 (germline): MNHNY, SVGAGI (reference sequence). CDR3 length: 12 amino acids. This CDR3 is CASRVSNQPQHF. As DNA, the CDR3 is TGTGCCAGCAGGGTCAGCAATCAGCCCCAGCATTTT.

This clone was seen a handful of times. V and J are TRBV7-2 and TRBJ2-2; D is possibly TRBD2 (5 bases). CDR3 length: 17 residues. V lost 8 bases and J 6 bases, leaving 25 bases between the germline ends. The germline V gene has CDR1 SGHTA and CDR2 FQGNSA. The CDR3 coding sequence is TGTGCCAGCCATCGCTTAGGGATTACCATGAGGGCCGGGGAGCTGTTTTTT. This encodes CASHRLGITMRAGELFF. The entire variable domain, with the rest obtained from reference TRBV7-2 and TRBJ2-2, is as follows: GAGVSQSPSNKVTEKGKDVELRCDPISGHTALYWYRQSLGQGLEFLIYFQGNSAPDKSGLPSDRFSAERTGGSVSTLTIQRTQQEDSAVYLCASHRLGITMRAGELFFGEGSRLTVL.

The chain carries TRBV7-9 and TRBJ2-1, with 7 bases identical to TRBD1. The J segment lost 5 bases and the V segment lost 5 bases, leaving 12 bases of the junction unmatched. Germline assignment: CDR1 SEHNR and CDR2 FQNEAQ (reference sequence). CDR3 length equals 16 residues. In nucleotides, the CDR3 is TGTGCCAGCAGCCGCCCGACAGGGATCCGGAACAATGAGCAGTTCTTC. It is translated as CASSRPTGIRNNEQFF.

This clone was seen only a few times. The rearrangement links TRBV19 to TRBJ2-4; D is uncertain. Germline V gene data show CDR1 as LNHDA and CDR2 as SQIVND (reference sequence). V lost 3 bases and J 5 bases, leaving 8 bases between the germline ends. CDR3 length equals 13 residues. This chain's CDR3 is CASSIQTQNIQYF. CDR3 bases: TGTGCCAGTAGTATCCAGACCCAAAACATTCAGTACTTC.

J is TRBJ1-1 and V is TRBV28; the D gene is possibly TRBD1 (6 bases). This CDR3 spans 13 amino acids. V dropped 8 bases and J dropped 3 bases, with 13 bases sitting between them. From germline, CDR1 is MDHEN and CDR2 SYDVKM. In nucleotides, the CDR3 is TGTGCCAGCGCCTCAGGGGTTGACACTGAAGCTTTCTTT. The encoded protein is CASASGVDTEAFF.

This chain joins TRBV11-1 and TRBJ2-2; 8 bases line up with TRBD1. Trimming at V came to 10 bases and at J to 5 bases, leaving 9 bases not matched to a gene. The CDR3 extends over 14 amino acids. Germline V gene lookup returns CDR1 SGHAT and CDR2 FQDESV (reference sequence). CDR3 loop: CATRGQGLTGELFF. The CDR3 bases are TGTGCCACCAGGGGGCAGGGGTTAACCGGGGAGCTGTTTTTT.

The V gene is TRBV6-1, the J gene TRBJ2-7; perhaps D is TRBD1 or TRBD2 (5 bases each). Germline V gene sequence: CDR1 MNHNS, CDR2 SASEGT. V was pared by 6 bases and J by 3 bases, with 9 bases between. The CDR3 contains 12 residues. Here the CDR3 DNA reads TGTGCCAGCAGCGGGGACCTCTACGAGCAGTACTTC. Protein product: CASSGDLYEQYF.

Many counts were recorded for this clone. The rearrangement links TRBV18 to TRBJ1-4; the match to TRBD1 covers 7 bases. Trimming cost V 3 bases and J 0 bases; bases outside gene matches: 13. This CDR3 region has 19 residues. CDR1 KGHSH and CDR2 LQKENI come from the germline V gene. The CDR3 DNA follows: TGTGCCAGCTCACCCACTGGAGCGACAGGGCCGGCAACTAATGAAAAACTGTTTTTT. This gives the protein CASSPTGATGPATNEKLFF. The full variable domain, completed using reference TRBV18 and TRBJ1-4, is NAGVMQNPRHLVRRRGQEARLRCSPMKGHSHVYWYRQLPEEGLKFMVYLQKENIIDESGMPKERFSAEFPKEGPSILRIQQVVRGDSAAYFCASSPTGATGPATNEKLFFGSGTQLSVL.

V gene TRBV2 combines with J gene TRBJ1-5; TRBD1 might be the D (5 bases). Germline lookup yields CDR1 SNHLY and CDR2 FYNNEI. Trimming removed 9 bases at V and 1 base at J, with 13 bases between. This CDR3 is 14 amino acids long. CDR3 coding DNA: TGTGCCAGTTCCAGGGAAAGGAGCAATCAGCCCCAGCATTTT. This gives the protein CASSRERSNQPQHF. Complete variable domain (other parts from reference TRBV2 and TRBJ1-5): EPEVTQTPSHQVTQMGQEVILRCVPISNHLYFYWYRQILGQKVEFLVSFYNNEISEKSEIFDDQFSVERPDGSNFTLKIRSTKLEDSAMYFCASSRERSNQPQHFGDGTRLSIL.

V gene TRBV27 combines with J gene TRBJ1-4; no firm D call. Germline CDR1 is MNHEY and CDR2 is SMNVEV (reference sequence). This CDR3 comprises 15 residues. With 6 bases removed from V and 0 bases from J, the gap between germline ends came to 11 bases. The CDR3 DNA sequence: TGTGCCAGCAGCAGATTAGGTGCAACTAATGAAAAACTGTTTTTT. It specifies CASSRLGATNEKLFF.

In this sample, this clone turned up once. The chain combines TRBV29-1 with TRBJ1-5; 8 nucleotides agree with TRBD1. The CDR3 loop spans 13 amino acids. Losses at the gene ends were 7 bases for V and 7 bases for J; bases not matched to a gene: 9. CDR1 is SQVTM and CDR2 is ANQGSEA in the germline V gene. The CDR3 DNA follows: TGCAGCGCAACGACAGGGGTAGGACAGCCCCAGCATTTT. This gives the protein CSATTGVGQPQHF.

The J gene is TRBJ2-3, the V gene TRBV11-2, with D possibly matching TRBD2 (5 bases). Looked up from germline, CDR1 is SGHAT and CDR2 is FQNNGV. Trimming removed 0 bases from V and 1 base from J, with 8 bases in between. The CDR3 has 15 residues. CDR3 nucleotide sequence: TGTGCCAGCAGCTTAGACGGACTCCGCACAGATACGCAGTATTTT. As protein: CASSLDGLRTDTQYF.

The chain uses TRBV30 and TRBJ2-5; D is unresolved. This CDR3 has 13 residues. CDR1 is GTSNPN and CDR2 is SVGIG in the germline V gene (reference sequence). Trimming removed 3 bases from V and 5 bases from J, with 13 bases in between. The CDR3 DNA is TGTGCCTGGAGCCCACGGATGGGGGAGACCCAGTACTTC. Encoded protein: CAWSPRMGETQYF.

The V and J genes are TRBV10-3 and TRBJ2-1; 7 bases map to TRBD2. The CDR3 runs 15 residues. Germline CDR1 ENHRY, CDR2 SYGVKD. J was trimmed by 7 bases and V by 10 bases; bases with no gene match: 16. Here the CDR3 reads CATRALAALVNEQFF. The CDR3 nucleotides are TGTGCCACCCGGGCCCTAGCGGCCCTGGTGAATGAGCAGTTCTTC.

The V gene is TRBV27, the J gene TRBJ1-2; 7 bases line up with TRBD1. The germline V gene encodes CDR1 MNHEY and CDR2 SMNVEV (reference sequence). This CDR3 is built from 12 residues. The V gene end was trimmed by 4 bases and the J gene end by 6 bases; junction bases not matched to a gene: 2. CDR3 loop: CASSYRGDGYTF. The DNA of the CDR3 is TGTGCCAGCAGTTACAGGGGAGATGGCTACACCTTC.

The CDR3 nucleotides read TGCGCCAGCAGCCAAAACCCAGGGGAGACCCTCTACGAGCAGTACTTC. Translation: CASSQNPGETLYEQYF. V and J are TRBV4-1 and TRBJ2-5; a weak D match, TRBD1 (6 bases). The J call may not be correct, given that the DNA end is closer to TRBJ2-7. The CDR3 totals 16 residues. Germline V gene data show CDR1 as MGHRA and CDR2 as YSYEKL.

This chain connects TRBV4-2 to TRBJ1-2; D uncertain. The CDR3 has 13 residues. Germline lookup yields CDR1 LGHNA and CDR2 YNFKEQ. The ends were cut back, 1 base at V and 3 bases at J, with 6 bases in the middle. The CDR3 bases are TGTGCCAGCAGCCAAGGCGCGGACTATGGCTACACCTTC. Translating gives CASSQGADYGYTF.

This clone was found once. The V and J genes are TRBV2 and TRBJ2-1, with 15 positions matching TRBD2. Germline V gives CDR1 SNHLY, CDR2 FYNNEI. V shed 6 bases and J 9 bases; nucleotides not matched to a gene: 9. This CDR3 contains 16 residues. The CDR3 DNA follows: TGTGCCAGCAGGACCGGACTAGCGGGAGGGCTGGGTGAGCAGTTCTTC. This gives the protein CASRTGLAGGLGEQFF.